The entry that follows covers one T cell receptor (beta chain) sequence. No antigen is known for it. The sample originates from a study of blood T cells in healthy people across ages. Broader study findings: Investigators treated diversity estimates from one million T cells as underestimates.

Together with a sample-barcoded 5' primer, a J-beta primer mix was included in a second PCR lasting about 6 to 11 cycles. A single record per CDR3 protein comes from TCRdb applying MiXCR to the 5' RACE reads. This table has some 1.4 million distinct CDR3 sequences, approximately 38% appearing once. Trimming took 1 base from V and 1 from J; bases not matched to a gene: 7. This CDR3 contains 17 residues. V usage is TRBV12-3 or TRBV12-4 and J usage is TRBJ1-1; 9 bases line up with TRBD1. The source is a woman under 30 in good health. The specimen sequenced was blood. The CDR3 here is CASSLVRGGQGNTEAFF. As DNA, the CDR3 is TGTGCCAGCAGTTTAGTCCGGGGGGGACAGGGGAACACTGAAGCTTTCTTT.